The sequence of this T cell receptor (beta chain) was determined in a study of technical replicates of blood from a handful of donors. V was trimmed by 1 base and J by 8 bases, leaving 12 bases between them. In germline, CDR1 is SGHNT, CDR2 YYREEE (reference sequence). CDR3 length equals 13 residues. Only in-frame clones appear in the TCRdb table, and some are missing; sequencing was by immunoSEQ multiplex PCR. Of approximately 81,000 clones listed, almost 96% were seen once; the top ten hold 0.36%. This clonotype was sampled from a human donor in good health. The chain uses TRBV5-4 and TRBJ1-2; D not certain. Sequenced sample: T cells isolated from PBMCs. Here the CDR3 reads CASSLTGIEGYTF. For the CDR3, the DNA is TGTGCCAGCAGCTTGACGGGGATAGAGGGCTACACCTTC.